Below are 21 T cell receptor beta chains sequenced from a single sample in a study of monozygotic twins with inflammatory bowel disease. TCRdb re-called the 5' RACE reads; one entry per CDR3 protein, DNA not given. The sample table sets out some 170,000 distinct CDR3 sequences. What was sequenced was blood. The source is a human donor with ulcerative colitis or Crohn's disease, or a healthy co-twin of an affected twin (not recorded which).

J is TRBJ2-1 and V is TRBV11-3; TCRdb lists TRBD2, though no DNA is available to test this call. The germline V gene has CDR1 SGHNT and CDR2 YENEEA. CDR3 size: 12 residues. The CDR3 spells CASSPTSNEQFF. The variable domain in full, completed from reference TRBV11-3 and TRBJ2-1, reads EAGVVQSPRYKIIEKKQPVAFWCNPISGHNTLYWYLQNLGQGPELLIRYENEEAVDDSQLPKDRFSAERLKGVDSTLKIQPAELGDSAVYLCASSPTSNEQFFGPGTRLTVL.

CDR3 residues: CASSYSVTGTGYEQYF. The chain carries TRBV6-5 and TRBJ2-7; the TCRdb call, TRBD1, lacks DNA for checking. This CDR3 is 16 amino acids long. The germline gives CDR1 MNHEY, CDR2 SVGAGI.

The V and J genes are TRBV25-1 and TRBJ2-1; the TCRdb D gene call, TRBD2, has no DNA to confirm it. The length of the CDR3 is 15 residues. Looked up from germline, CDR1 is MGHDK and CDR2 is SYGVNS. This CDR3 reads CASSERAGGNNEQFF.

This chain uses TRBV19 with TRBJ2-1; TCRdb gives TRBD2 as the D gene, but with no DNA this cannot be confirmed. There are 15 residues in the CDR3. Per germline, CDR1 LNHDA and CDR2 SQIVND (reference sequence). The CDR3 sequence is CASSQTSGRANEQFF.

This chain uses TRBV20-1 with TRBJ2-7; TCRdb indicates TRBD2, and absent DNA this call remains unverified. This CDR3 spans 15 amino acids. Germline V gene sequence: CDR1 DFQATT, CDR2 SNEGSKA (reference sequence). CDR3 region: CSAQQLAGGSYEQYF.

The chain is built from TRBV19 and TRBJ1-2; there is no DNA to check the TCRdb D call of TRBD1. The length of the CDR3 is 13 residues. From germline, CDR1 is LNHDA and CDR2 SQIVND (reference sequence). The CDR3 is CASSLGQGEGYTF.

The chain joins TRBV30 to TRBJ2-1. The CDR3 is made up of 13 amino acids. Germline loops: CDR1 GTSNPN, CDR2 SVGIG (reference sequence). CDR3 loop: CAWSGTSYNEQFF. The full variable domain, completed using reference TRBV30 and TRBJ2-1, is SQTIHQWPATLVQPVGSPLSLECTVEGTSNPNLYWYRQAAGRGLQLLFYSVGIGQISSEVPQNLSASRPQDRQFILSSKKLLLSDSGFYLCAWSGTSYNEQFFGPGTRLTVL.

The CDR3 spells CASSLVGVEQFF. The V gene is TRBV5-1, the J gene TRBJ2-1; the D call of TRBD1 rests on TCRdb alone, since no DNA is present to check it. CDR3 length equals 12 residues. The germline V gene has CDR1 SGHRS and CDR2 YFSETQ.

The V call is TRBV18, the J call TRBJ2-7. CDR1 is KGHSH and CDR2 is LQKENI in the germline V gene. The CDR3 runs 16 residues. This CDR3 reads CASSPRRGQGPHEQYF.

The chain couples TRBV6-2 or TRBV6-3 to TRBJ2-7; checking the TCRdb D call of TRBD1 is not possible without DNA. Germline V CDR1 and CDR2: MNHEY, SVGEGT. This CDR3 is 16 amino acids long. The CDR3 region is CASSYYGTESSYEQYF.

This sequence joins TRBV5-1 and TRBJ1-4. The CDR3 runs 14 residues. Germline CDR1 is SGHRS and CDR2 is YFSETQ. The CDR3 sequence: CASRTEPTNEKLFF.

The chain recombines TRBV5-4 with TRBJ1-2; the TCRdb call, TRBD1, lacks DNA for checking. Germline V gene sequence: CDR1 SGHNT, CDR2 YYREEE (reference sequence). CDR3 length equals 14 residues. The CDR3 here is CASSTDRGQNGYTF.

The J gene is TRBJ2-7, the V gene TRBV9; checking the TCRdb D call of TRBD1 is not possible without DNA. CDR3 length: 16 residues. CDR1 and CDR2 from the germline V gene are SGDLS and YYNGEE. The CDR3 loop reads CASSAGTGGLFYEQYF. The entire variable domain, with the rest obtained from reference TRBV9 and TRBJ2-7, is as follows: DSGVTQTPKHLITATGQRVTLRCSPRSGDLSVYWYQQSLDQGLQFLIQYYNGEERAKGNILERFSAQQFPDLHSELNLSSLELGDSALYFCASSAGTGGLFYEQYFGPGTRLTVT.

The J gene is TRBJ2-7, the V gene TRBV6-2 or TRBV6-3; TCRdb's D call, TRBD2, is unchecked because there is no DNA. From germline, CDR1 is MNHEY and CDR2 SVGEGT. The CDR3 consists of 15 residues. This CDR3 is CASTHGGAVSYEQYF.

The gene calls are TRBV4-1 and TRBJ2-7. This CDR3 is 15 amino acids long. Germline V lookup: CDR1 MGHRA, CDR2 YSYEKL. CDR3 residues: CASSQAPGGSYEQYF.

The chain links TRBV7-6 to TRBJ1-3. This CDR3 has 16 amino acids. Germline V gene sequence: CDR1 SGHVS, CDR2 FNYEAQ. CDR3 in amino acids: CASSVKAAFSGNTIYF.

The chain employs TRBV12-3 or TRBV12-4 and TRBJ2-1; TCRdb names TRBD1, which stays unverified in the absence of DNA. The length of the CDR3 is 15 residues. The CDR3 sequence: CANSRPGQGVHEQFF.

This chain connects TRBV6-1 to TRBJ2-4. The V gene's germline CDR1 is MNHNS and CDR2 SASEGT. The CDR3 has 13 amino acids. The CDR3 is CASSEAPKNIQYF.

The chain recombines TRBV30 with TRBJ2-2; TCRdb picks TRBD1, but there is no DNA to check that call. CDR3 length equals 14 residues. Germline lookup yields CDR1 GTSNPN and CDR2 SVGIG (reference sequence). CDR3 region: CAFFPGSQAGELFF.

The rearrangement uses TRBV6-4 and TRBJ1-5; with no DNA, the TCRdb D assignment of TRBD1 cannot be verified. Germline V gene lookup returns CDR1 MRHNA and CDR2 SNTAGT. CDR3 length: 15 residues. CDR3: CASISARGRNQPQHF.

J is TRBJ2-1 and V is TRBV19; absent DNA, TCRdb's TRBD1 call cannot be checked. CDR3 size: 13 residues. CDR1 LNHDA and CDR2 SQIVND come from the germline V gene (reference sequence). This CDR3 is CASGRGTISEQFF.